The source of this T cell receptor beta chain is a study of cytomegalovirus exposure and HLA in healthy donors. Study in general: Earlier sequencing of 150 million to 200 million T cells yielded approximately 100 million unique TCR beta sequences.

The PCR was carried out with 60 Vbeta primers and 13 Jbeta primers. The table came from immunoSEQ multiplex PCR; TCRdb's copy has only in-frame clones and leaves some out. The sample records about 130,000 clones, 76% being singletons. The ends were cut back, 8 bases at V and 4 bases at J, with 17 bases in the middle. The CDR3 runs to 13 residues. Per germline, CDR1 SQVTM and CDR2 ANQGSEA. The source is a female donor in good health and CMV-seropositive. The chain joins TRBV29-1 to TRBJ1-1, with D perhaps TRBD1 (6 bases). The sample consisted of PBMCs. CDR3 loop: CSTKRGQFTEAFF. Here the CDR3 DNA reads TGCAGCACAAAGCGGGGACAATTCACTGAAGCTTTCTTT.